The T cell receptor (beta chain) under discussion was sequenced for a study of blood T cell repertoires in COVID-19. The authors' processing: By means of reference gene primer amplification, nucleated cell counts were estimated. Some clones are missing from TCRdb's copy, which holds only in-frame ones; the method was immunoSEQ multiplex PCR. That table is the source of V, J and clone size, and D and trimming were worked out from the DNA. The table lists some 47,000 clones, 89% of them singletons. The V gene end was trimmed by 8 bases and the J gene end by 3 bases; junction bases not matched to a gene: 0. This CDR3 has 13 residues.

The genes are TRBV12-3 or TRBV12-4 and TRBJ2-7; TRBD2 agrees at 14 bases. The sample consisted of peripheral blood. The source is a man in his 60s with active COVID-19. CDR3 DNA: TGTGCCAGCGGGACTAGCGGGAGCTACGAGCAGTACTTC. This encodes CASGTSGSYEQYF.